The clone carrying this T cell receptor beta chain was counted a few times. Its target is unknown. The data are from a study of T cells after yellow fever vaccination. At the level of the study: Each low-cell-number fraction was prepared by means of SMART-Seq v4 Ultra Low Input. Notes on the study in general: There was a small share of clonotypes that showed up in both the CD4 and CD8 compartments. Once the booster was given, most primary-vaccination clones reappeared, at about 95% for CD4 and around 90% for CD8.

Template switching by 5'RACE produced TCR cDNA, adding a universal primer site and UMIs. TCRdb re-called the 5' RACE reads with MiXCR, one entry per CDR3 protein. This sample carries hundreds of thousands of distinct CDR3 sequences, 12% of them seen once, and the ten largest clones take about 3%. This CDR3 is 12 amino acids long. CDR1 and CDR2 from the germline V gene are MNHEY and SVGEGT. The V and J ends lost 2 bases and 7 bases respectively, with 6 bases between them. V is TRBV6-2 or TRBV6-3 and J is TRBJ1-5; D not resolved. The specimen comprised CD4+ T cells sorted from PBMCs, sampled 15 days after the yellow fever booster vaccination. This TCR derives from a man between 18 and 35 years old who received the YFV17D yellow fever vaccine. CDR3 residues: CASSYREQPQHF. DNA for the CDR3: TGTGCCAGCAGTTACCGAGAACAGCCCCAGCATTTT.